In its sample, the clone carrying this TCR beta chain is medium-sized. Its antigen remains unknown. No patient had received any treatment before thyroid surgery. This sample is part of a study of metastatic and nonmetastatic thyroid tumors. Broader study findings: Malignant thyroid tumors reportedly exceeded benign nodules significantly in TCR beta diversity, with the difference appearing in blood and tumor.

TCRdb re-called clones via MiXCR from the PCR reads. The sample lists some 35,000 clones; about 31% were seen once. The junction had 6 bases not matched to a gene; V was cut back by 3 bases and J by 1 base. This CDR3 has 15 amino acids. The V gene's germline CDR1 is LNHDA and CDR2 SQIVND (reference sequence). This rearrangement joins TRBV19 to TRBJ2-7, with 7 positions matching TRBD1. The sequenced sample was blood. The TCR comes from a female donor with papillary thyroid cancer or a benign thyroid nodule (not recorded which). Some clones in this sample may be carry-over from other donors' samples. In DNA, the CDR3 is TGTGCCAGTAGTATTACCGGGACAGTTTCCTACGAGCAGTACTTC. It specifies CASSITGTVSYEQYF.